The rows below give T cell receptor beta chains drawn from one sample of a study of blood T cell repertoires in COVID-19. This table comes from immunoSEQ multiplex PCR, and its TCRdb copy is limited to in-frame clones, with some not included. The table has tens of thousands of clones, roughly 71% seen once; the top ten hold about 15%. The sequenced material came from peripheral blood. The receptor source for this set is a man aged 60 to 69 with COVID-19, enrolled during active disease. CDR3s include the opening cysteine and the closing phenylalanine or tryptophan. A D gene is named only where the DNA matches it firmly. Size is stated for part of the rows, as once, few or many counts, or as a class when the clone is expanded.

size,D,J,V,CDR3,DNA
few,TRBD2,TRBJ2-1,TRBV3-1/TRBV3-2,CASSQSGRGYNEQFF,TGTGCCAGCAGCCAAAGCGGGAGGGGGTACAATGAGCAGTTCTTC
NA,TRBD1,TRBJ1-6,TRBV3-1/TRBV3-2,CASSPQGGSYNSPLHF,TGTGCCAGCAGCCCACAGGGGGGATCCTATAATTCACCCCTCCACTTT
NA,TRBD1,TRBJ2-7,TRBV10-1,CASSGPGQGTEQYF,TGCGCCAGCAGTGGACCTGGACAGGGGACCGAGCAGTACTTC
few,NA,TRBJ1-4,TRBV28,CASSQLGEGKKLFF,TGTGCCAGCAGTCAGCTCGGGGAGGGGAAAAAACTGTTTTTT
NA,NA,TRBJ1-3,TRBV6-5,CASDRVSGNTIYF,TGTGCCAGTGACAGAGTCTCTGGAAACACCATATATTTT
NA,TRBD1,TRBJ1-2,TRBV10-2,CASSDPEGQGSGYTF,TGCGCCAGCAGTGATCCGGAGGGACAGGGATCTGGCTACACCTTC
NA,TRBD1,TRBJ1-2,TRBV6-5,CAITRGTVDGYTF,TGTGCCATAACCCGAGGGACAGTCGATGGCTACACCTTC
NA,NA,TRBJ2-2,TRBV7-6,CASSRGLSGELFF,TGTGCCAGCAGCCGTGGACTATCCGGGGAGCTGTTTTTT
few,TRBD2,TRBJ2-3,TRBV27,CASSHQRGVADTQYF,TGTGCCAGCAGTCACCAGCGGGGGGTAGCAGATACGCAGTATTTT
NA,TRBD1,TRBJ1-1,TRBV28,CASRSGGLNTEAFF,TGTGCCAGCAGATCAGGGGGCCTGAACACTGAAGCTTTCTTT
NA,NA,TRBJ2-7,TRBV3-1/TRBV3-2,CASSQARLARSSYEQYF,TGTGCCAGCAGCCAAGCAAGGCTAGCGAGGAGCTCCTACGAGCAGTACTTC
NA,TRBD2,TRBJ2-6,TRBV4-1,CASSQPGWEGSVTGANVLTF,TGCGCCAGCAGCCAACCCGGTTGGGAGGGGAGTGTAACTGGGGCCAACGTCCTGACTTTC
few,TRBD1,TRBJ2-3,TRBV7-9,CASSGTGSTDTQYF,TGTGCCAGCTCCGGGACAGGGAGCACAGATACGCAGTATTTT
few,TRBD2,TRBJ2-1,TRBV6-4,CASSPKGTSEQFF,TGTGCCAGCAGTCCGAAGGGGACTAGTGAGCAGTTCTTC
NA,NA,TRBJ1-2,TRBV9,CASSALYGYTF,TGTGCCAGCAGCGCCCTATATGGCTACACCTTC
NA,NA,TRBJ2-5,TRBV6-5,CASRGRETQYF,TGTGCCAGCAGGGGCCGGGAGACCCAGTACTTC
few,NA,TRBJ2-7,TRBV21-1,CASSAPPDNYEQYF,TGTGCCAGCAGCGCACCTCCCGACAACTACGAGCAGTACTTC
NA,TRBD2,TRBJ2-7,TRBV27,CASNRRGASGYEQYF,TGTGCCAGCAATCGGCGGGGGGCCTCAGGGTACGAGCAGTACTTC
few,NA,TRBJ2-1,TRBV9,CASSVTTSSYNEQFF,TGTGCCAGCAGCGTGACAACGAGCTCCTACAATGAGCAGTTCTTC
NA,NA,TRBJ2-4,TRBV28,CASSLSRAAKNIQYF,TGTGCCAGCAGTTTGTCGAGGGCCGCCAAAAACATTCAGTACTTC
NA,TRBD2,TRBJ2-3,TRBV13,CASSRSSGGMADTQYF,TGTGCCAGCAGCAGATCTAGCGGGGGGATGGCAGATACGCAGTATTTT
NA,NA,TRBJ1-2,TRBV5-1,CASSTGQVNYGYTF,TGCGCCAGCAGCACGGGACAAGTTAACTATGGCTACACCTTC
NA,TRBD1,TRBJ2-1,TRBV2,CAMMEVVGQYNEQFF,TGTGCCATGATGGAGGTGGTGGGACAGTACAATGAGCAGTTCTTC
NA,TRBD2,TRBJ2-7,TRBV2,CASSDEGGGSYEQYF,TGTGCCAGCAGTGATGAAGGCGGGGGCTCCTACGAGCAGTACTTC
NA,TRBD2,TRBJ2-6,TRBV15,CATSRLAGVSGANVLTF,TGTGCCACCAGCAGGCTAGCGGGAGTATCCGGGGCCAACGTCCTGACTTTC
NA,NA,TRBJ1-2,TRBV6-5,CASSGILNYGYTF,TGTGCCAGCAGCGGGATACTTAATTATGGCTACACCTTC
NA,TRBD1,TRBJ2-5,TRBV6-5,CASSDRAGETQYF,TGTGCCAGCAGCGACAGGGCGGGAGAGACCCAGTACTTC
few,TRBD1,TRBJ2-7,TRBV11-3,CASNHRGYEQYF,TGTGCCAGCAACCACAGGGGGTACGAGCAGTACTTC
few,TRBD2,TRBJ2-1,TRBV7-9,CASSSPGLAEGNEQFF,TGTGCCAGCAGCTCCCCGGGACTAGCGGAAGGCAATGAGCAGTTCTTC
NA,NA,TRBJ1-1,TRBV5-1,CASSLMGGGNTEAFF,TGCGCCAGCAGCTTGATGGGAGGGGGAAACACTGAAGCTTTCTTT
once,NA,TRBJ1-3,TRBV7-9,CASSHARLGGNTIYF,TGTGCCAGCAGCCACGCCAGGCTCGGTGGAAACACCATATATTTT
NA,TRBD1,TRBJ1-1,TRBV18,CASSPPSRAQGMNTEAFF,TGTGCCAGCTCACCCCCTAGCCGGGCACAGGGGATGAACACTGAAGCTTTCTTT
NA,NA,TRBJ2-1,TRBV25-1,CASIADGGGSEQFF,TGTGCCAGTATCGCGGACGGCGGAGGCAGTGAGCAGTTCTTC
NA,NA,TRBJ2-7,TRBV21-1,CASIKGLHYEQYF,TGTGCCAGCATCAAGGGACTCCACTACGAGCAGTACTTC
NA,NA,TRBJ2-5,TRBV14,CASSRGPVTQYF,TGTGCCAGCAGTCGAGGGCCCGTTACCCAGTACTTC
NA,NA,TRBJ1-1,TRBV30,CAWSARGYTEAFF,TGTGCCTGGAGTGCTAGGGGCTACACTGAAGCTTTCTTT
NA,NA,TRBJ2-2,TRBV5-5,CASNPAGVEAGELFF,TGTGCCAGCAACCCAGCCGGGGTAGAGGCCGGGGAGCTGTTTTTT
NA,NA,TRBJ2-2,TRBV3-1/TRBV3-2,CASSSRNRKQGPGELFF,TGTGCCAGCAGCTCCCGAAACAGGAAACAGGGCCCCGGGGAGCTGTTTTTT
NA,NA,TRBJ1-1,TRBV12-3/TRBV12-4,CASSFGGYAFF,TGTGCCAGCAGTTTCGGAGGGTACGCTTTCTTT
NA,NA,TRBJ2-1,TRBV24-1,CATSDAAYNEQFF,TGTGCCACCAGTGACGCAGCCTACAATGAGCAGTTCTTC
NA,NA,TRBJ2-1,TRBV5-6,CASSLAGSLGNEQFF,TGTGCCAGCAGCTTGGCCGGGTCTCTGGGCAATGAGCAGTTCTTC
NA,NA,TRBJ2-7,TRBV5-1,CASSSLGVSSYEQYF,TGCGCCAGCAGCTCCCTCGGTGTTTCCTCCTACGAGCAGTACTTC
few,NA,TRBJ2-2,TRBV5-5,CASSKYGELFF,TGTGCCAGCAGTAAATACGGGGAGCTGTTTTTT
NA,TRBD1,TRBJ2-4,TRBV4-1,CASSQVPGQGARIQYF,TGCGCCAGCAGCCAAGTCCCGGGACAGGGGGCTCGAATTCAGTACTTC
NA,TRBD2,TRBJ2-5,TRBV2,CASSDRGLAGGATQYF,TGTGCCAGCAGTGATCGAGGACTAGCGGGAGGAGCGACCCAGTACTTC
NA,NA,TRBJ1-6,TRBV7-9,CASQSEVEAPLHF,TGTGCCAGCCAGTCCGAGGTTGAGGCACCCCTCCACTTT
NA,NA,TRBJ2-7,TRBV20-1,CSAPLNYEQYF,TGCAGTGCTCCCCTAAACTACGAGCAGTACTTC
few,NA,TRBJ1-1,TRBV19,CASSTLPQGAAFF,TGTGCCAGTAGCACATTACCTCAGGGTGCAGCTTTCTTT
NA,NA,TRBJ1-5,TRBV5-1,CASSLDPEQPQHF,TGCGCCAGCAGCTTGGATCCCGAGCAGCCCCAGCATTTT
NA,NA,TRBJ2-3,TRBV6-2/TRBV6-3,CASSLWRDADTQYF,TGTGCCAGCAGTTTGTGGAGGGACGCAGATACGCAGTATTTT
NA,NA,TRBJ2-1,TRBV6-5,CASSYGGLIYNEQFF,TGTGCCAGCAGTTACGGGGGACTCATCTACAATGAGCAGTTCTTC
NA,NA,TRBJ2-7,TRBV5-6,CASSPRTAYEQYF,TGTGCCAGCAGCCCCCGGACAGCCTACGAGCAGTACTTC
few,TRBD1,TRBJ1-4,TRBV6-5,CASSYSTGGREKLFF,TGTGCCAGCAGTTACTCGACAGGGGGAAGGGAAAAACTGTTTTTT
NA,NA,TRBJ1-4,TRBV19,CASSITGGFGTNEKLFF,TGTGCCAGTAGTATTACGGGAGGGTTCGGGACTAATGAAAAACTGTTTTTT
NA,NA,TRBJ2-3,TRBV24-1,CATSDSRQGTDTQYF,TGTGCCACCAGTGATTCAAGGCAGGGAACAGATACGCAGTATTTT
NA,TRBD2,TRBJ2-3,TRBV7-3,CASSLNPSGRGDTQYF,TGTGCCAGCAGCTTAAACCCTAGCGGGAGAGGGGATACGCAGTATTTT
NA,TRBD2,TRBJ2-5,TRBV7-9,CASNIGLGFETQYF,TGTGCCAGCAATATAGGACTAGGCTTTGAGACCCAGTACTTC
NA,NA,TRBJ2-5,TRBV11-2,CASSLGETGPTQYF,TGTGCCAGCAGCTTGGGAGAAACGGGCCCCACCCAGTACTTC